Sequencing of this T cell receptor beta chain was carried out in a study of control samples from healthy donors and cancer patients. Germline V gives CDR1 LGHDT, CDR2 YNNKEL (reference sequence). Trimming shortened V by 6 bases and J by 2 bases, and 11 bases separated the two germline ends. The CDR3 is 14 amino acids. Assay used: immunoSEQ multiplex PCR; TCRdb lists only in-frame clones, some missing. In the table there are about 83,000 clones, 91% of which are singletons. V and J are TRBV3-1 (or the pseudogene TRBV3-2) and TRBJ2-1; the D call may be TRBD1 or TRBD2 (6 bases each). The receptor was isolated from a man in his fifties or sixties in good health. The sequenced material came from blood. CDR3 nucleotides: TGTGCCAGCAGTGTAGGGGGGCCCTACAATGAGCAGTTCTTC. This gives the protein CASSVGGPYNEQFF.